These 30 T cell receptor beta chains originate from one sample sequenced in a study of T cell changes during pregnancy in multiple sclerosis. The repertoire was sequenced with immunoSEQ multiplex PCR; TCRdb's copy has only in-frame clones and lacks some. Of 50,000 to 65,000 clones in the sample, around 96% were seen once. Sequenced here: CD8+ T cells from peripheral blood mononuclear cells, sampled after pregnancy. Receptor source: a female donor with multiple sclerosis, enrolled in a pregnancy study.

This clone was counted once. This chain joins TRBV19 and TRBJ1-1; 10 bases line up with TRBD1. Germline CDR1 LNHDA, CDR2 SQIVND (reference sequence). This CDR3 spans 16 amino acids. Trimming removed 1 base from V and 6 bases from J; junction bases left unmatched: 8. CDR3 region: CASSIGTRGQGSEAFF. CDR3 bases: TGTGCCAGTAGTATAGGGACCCGGGGACAGGGGTCTGAAGCTTTCTTT.

The rearrangement uses TRBV5-5 and TRBJ1-1, with D possibly being TRBD1 (5 bases). This CDR3 spans 15 amino acids. Trimming took 5 bases from V and 4 from J, leaving 18 bases between them. The V gene's germline CDR1 is SGHKS and CDR2 YYEKEE (reference sequence). The CDR3 reads CASRPITTVITEAFF. The CDR3 DNA is TGTGCCAGCAGACCGATCACGACAGTCATCACTGAAGCTTTCTTT.

The J gene is TRBJ2-7, the V gene TRBV27; 9 nucleotides agree with TRBD2. Germline loops: CDR1 MNHEY, CDR2 SMNVEV (reference sequence). The V segment lost 6 bases and the J segment 6 bases; nucleotides outside the gene matches: 9. The length of the CDR3 is 14 residues. The CDR3 sequence: CASRQGTSRGEQYF. CDR3 nucleotide sequence: TGTGCCAGCAGACAAGGGACTAGCCGTGGCGAGCAGTACTTC.

The chain links TRBV7-9 to TRBJ2-1, with 9 bases fitting TRBD2. This CDR3 region has 14 residues. The V segment lost 2 bases and the J segment 10 bases; nucleotides outside the gene matches: 6. Germline V gene sequence: CDR1 SEHNR, CDR2 FQNEAQ (reference sequence). The CDR3 reads CASSLPAGGQEQFF. As DNA, the CDR3 is TGTGCCAGCAGCTTACCGGCGGGAGGGCAGGAGCAGTTCTTC.

This clone was seen only once. The genes are TRBV2 and TRBJ1-1, with 10 nucleotides matching TRBD1. Germline loops: CDR1 SNHLY, CDR2 FYNNEI. Losses at the gene ends were 6 bases for V and 5 bases for J; bases not matched to a gene: 3. The CDR3 spans 13 residues. The CDR3 region has the DNA TGTGCCAGCAGGTCGGACAGGGGGACTGAAGCTTTCTTT. Amino acids: CASRSDRGTEAFF.

CDR3 loop: CASRDRGPYNEQFF. In DNA, the CDR3 is TGTGCCAGCAGAGACAGGGGTCCTTACAATGAGCAGTTCTTC. The chain is built from TRBV27 and TRBJ2-1; 8 positions match TRBD1. The CDR3 totals 14 residues. J was trimmed by 4 bases and V by 6 bases; bases with no gene match: 5. Germline CDR1 MNHEY, CDR2 SMNVEV (reference sequence).

This chain connects TRBV19 to TRBJ2-7; weak D call: TRBD2 (5 bases). Trimming removed 3 bases at V and 6 bases at J, with 15 bases between. The CDR3 is 14 residues long. Germline-derived CDR1 and CDR2 are LNHDA and SQIVND (reference sequence). The CDR3 DNA sequence: TGTGCCAGTAGTATGGCCGGGGTCGACGGCGAGCAGTACTTC. This codes for CASSMAGVDGEQYF.

The chain combines TRBV5-1 with TRBJ2-3, with D possibly matching TRBD1 (6 bases). Germline assignment: CDR1 SGHRS and CDR2 YFSETQ. Trimming shortened V by 0 bases and J by 5 bases, and 10 bases separated the two germline ends. The CDR3 consists of 14 residues. The CDR3 DNA is TGCGCCAGCAGCTTGGGGTGGGGGCAAGATACGCAGTATTTT. The encoded protein is CASSLGWGQDTQYF.

The J gene is TRBJ1-4, the V gene TRBV7-8; TRBD1 agrees at 7 bases. CDR3 length: 17 residues. The germline V gene has CDR1 SGHVS and CDR2 FQNEAQ. The V gene end was trimmed by 1 base and the J gene end by 6 bases; junction bases not matched to a gene: 11. CDR3 in amino acids: CASSLDVIGTAHEKLFF. The CDR3 DNA sequence: TGTGCCAGCAGCTTAGATGTAATTGGGACAGCGCATGAAAAACTGTTTTTT. Supplemented by reference TRBV7-8 and TRBJ1-4, the full variable domain reads GAGVSQSPRYKVAKRGQDVALRCDPISGHVSLFWYQQALGQGPEFLTYFQNEAQLDKSGLPSDRFFAERPEGSVSTLKIQRTQQEDSAVYLCASSLDVIGTAHEKLFFGSGTQLSVL.

The gene calls are TRBV27 and TRBJ2-1, with 11 positions matching TRBD2. CDR1 MNHEY and CDR2 SMNVEV come from the germline V gene (reference sequence). The CDR3 length is 15 residues. V lost 7 bases, J lost 6 bases, and 8 bases stayed unmatched. The CDR3 coding sequence is TGTGCCAGCACTGGAGGGACTAGCGGATCCAATGAGCAGTTCTTC. Its translation: CASTGGTSGSNEQFF.

The J gene is TRBJ2-5, the V gene TRBV29-1, with 7 nucleotides matching TRBD2. After removal of 3 bases from V and 1 base from J, the junction contained 2 bases not matched to a gene. Germline values: CDR1 SQVTM, CDR2 ANQGSEA. The CDR3 runs to 13 residues. The chain's CDR3 is CSVDRLAQETQYF. The CDR3 nucleotides read TGCAGCGTTGACCGACTAGCCCAAGAGACCCAGTACTTC.

This sequence joins TRBV7-2 and TRBJ1-2; TRBD1 matches at 7 bases. The CDR3 is made up of 14 amino acids. CDR1 is SGHTA and CDR2 is FQGNSA in the germline V gene. V shed 2 bases, J shed 5 bases, and the junction held 5 bases outside the gene matches. The CDR3 sequence is CASSLPTGIYGYTF. CDR3 nucleotides: TGTGCCAGCAGCTTACCGACAGGGATTTATGGCTACACCTTC.

V is TRBV28 and J is TRBJ2-1, with 10 nucleotides matching TRBD2. This CDR3 has 14 amino acids. Germline V gene lookup returns CDR1 MDHEN and CDR2 SYDVKM. V trimming: 5 bases; J trimming: 8 bases; junction bases outside the gene matches: 6. The chain's CDR3 is CASSGLAGVDEQFF. DNA of the CDR3: TGTGCCAGCAGTGGCCTAGCGGGAGTCGATGAGCAGTTCTTC.

This clone was observed a single time. The CDR3 bases are TGCGCCAGCAGCCAAGGACAGGGCGACTACTTC. It translates to CASSQGQGDYF. This chain links TRBV5-1 with TRBJ2-7, with 8 bases lining up with TRBD1. The CDR3 is 11 residues long. Trimming removed 4 bases from V and 13 bases from J; junction bases left unmatched: 7. CDR1 SGHRS and CDR2 YFSETQ come from the germline V gene. The whole variable domain, filled in from reference TRBV5-1 and TRBJ2-7, reads KAGVTQTPRYLIKTRGQQVTLSCSPISGHRSVSWYQQTPGQGLQFLFEYFSETQRNKGNFPGRFSGRQFSNSRSEMNVSTLELGDSALYLCASSQGQGDYFGPGTRLTVT.

The chain employs TRBV7-9 and TRBJ2-7; 8 bases are a match to TRBD1. Per the germline V gene, CDR1 is SEHNR and CDR2 is FQNEAQ (reference sequence). This CDR3 contains 15 residues. The J segment lost 0 bases and the V segment lost 1 base, leaving 2 bases of the junction unmatched. The CDR3 region is CASSLDRGSSYEQYF. The CDR3 DNA sequence: TGTGCCAGCAGCTTAGACAGGGGGAGCTCCTACGAGCAGTACTTC.

The J gene is TRBJ2-3, the V gene TRBV5-1, with 14 bases that match TRBD2. The V and J ends lost 4 bases and 5 bases, in that order; junction bases with no gene match: 6. This CDR3 is built from 16 residues. Looked up from germline, CDR1 is SGHRS and CDR2 is YFSETQ. The CDR3 region has the DNA TGCGCCAGCAGCCCCCTGACTAGCGGGAGGGGAGATACGCAGTATTTT. It translates to CASSPLTSGRGDTQYF.

This clone was picked up a small number of times. This sequence joins TRBV6-6 and TRBJ2-7, with D possibly TRBD2 on 5 matching bases. The V gene's germline CDR1 is MNHNY and CDR2 SVGAGI (reference sequence). CDR3 length equals 15 residues. The V end lost 5 bases, the J end lost 4 bases, and 18 bases lay between the germline ends. In DNA, the CDR3 is TGTGCCAGCAGTCACCGGGAACCCTCGATATACGAGCAGTACTTC. Amino acid sequence: CASSHREPSIYEQYF.

The CDR3 nucleotides are TGTGCCAGCAGCTTGGTACCGCAGGGGTCACCCTACGAGCAGTACTTC. Amino acid sequence: CASSLVPQGSPYEQYF. V and J are TRBV5-6 and TRBJ2-7; tentatively, D is TRBD1 (6 bases). Germline lookup yields CDR1 SGHDT and CDR2 YYEEEE. The length of the CDR3 is 16 residues. Trimming pared 0 bases from V and 2 bases from J, leaving 15 bases between.

CDR3 DNA: TGTGCCACCTCTCGGGGGGTGGGAACTGAAGCTTTCTTT. It encodes CATSRGVGTEAFF. The gene calls are TRBV19 and TRBJ1-1; D might be TRBD1 (5 bases). Per germline, CDR1 LNHDA and CDR2 SQIVND (reference sequence). The V end was cut by 10 bases, the J end by 5 bases, with 17 bases between. This CDR3 has 13 residues.

The chain is built from TRBV5-1 and TRBJ1-2; no definite D call. Germline V lookup: CDR1 SGHRS, CDR2 YFSETQ. V gave up 5 bases and J gave up 5 bases, with 22 bases separating them. CDR3 length: 16 residues. The CDR3 nucleotides are TGCGCCAGCAGTAACGTGATGGAGGTAGGATCATATGGCTACACCTTC. This sequence encodes CASSNVMEVGSYGYTF.

The chain couples TRBV7-9 to TRBJ2-3; D is unclear. The V end lost 7 bases, the J end lost 4 bases, and 6 bases lay between the germline ends. CDR1 is SEHNR, CDR2 FQNEAQ, per germline (reference sequence). The CDR3 runs to 11 residues. The CDR3 is CASTGSDTQYF. Here the CDR3 DNA reads TGTGCCAGCACCGGGTCAGATACGCAGTATTTT.

This sequence joins TRBV5-6 and TRBJ2-3, with TRBD1 matching over 8 bases. Germline CDR1 and CDR2: SGHDT and YYEEEE. Trimming at V came to 1 base and at J to 0 bases, leaving 4 bases not matched to a gene. The CDR3 consists of 16 residues. The CDR3 coding sequence is TGTGCCAGCAGCTTGCTCTGGGACAGGAGCACAGATACGCAGTATTTT. This gives the protein CASSLLWDRSTDTQYF.

The J gene is TRBJ1-2, the V gene TRBV28, with 9 bases matching TRBD1. Germline V lookup: CDR1 MDHEN, CDR2 SYDVKM. The CDR3 is made up of 15 amino acids. J was trimmed by 4 bases and V by 3 bases; bases with no gene match: 6. The CDR3 spells CASSLYRGLFYGYTF. CDR3 coding DNA: TGTGCCAGCAGTTTGTACAGGGGGCTGTTCTATGGCTACACCTTC.

This clone was seen only a few times. In DNA form, the CDR3 reads TGTGCCACTGTACTAGCGGAGCTATACAATGAGCAGTTCTTC. It is translated as CATVLAELYNEQFF. The chain joins TRBV28 to TRBJ2-1; 8 bases align to TRBD2. CDR3 size: 14 residues. In germline, CDR1 is MDHEN, CDR2 SYDVKM. V shed 10 bases and J 4 bases; nucleotides not matched to a gene: 9.

V is TRBV7-9 and J is TRBJ2-7; 8 nucleotides line up with TRBD1. The CDR3 has 15 residues. The V and J ends lost 1 base and 3 bases, in that order; junction bases with no gene match: 5. Germline CDR1 SEHNR, CDR2 FQNEAQ (reference sequence). In nucleotides, the CDR3 is TGTGCCAGCAGCTTAGGGGACAGGAACCTCTACGAGCAGTACTTC. It translates to CASSLGDRNLYEQYF. The full variable domain, rest sourced from reference TRBV7-9 and TRBJ2-7, is DTGVSQNPRHKITKRGQNVTFRCDPISEHNRLYWYRQTLGQGPEFLTYFQNEAQLEKSRLLSDRFSAERPKGSFSTLEIQRTEQGDSAMYLCASSLGDRNLYEQYFGPGTRLTVT.

The chain has TRBV27 and TRBJ2-1; D is perhaps TRBD2 (6 bases). Germline V gives CDR1 MNHEY, CDR2 SMNVEV (reference sequence). The CDR3 extends over 16 amino acids. V lost 6 bases and J lost 6, with 21 bases in between. The CDR3 DNA sequence: TGTGCCAGCAGCCAAGGGCGGGACCGCCGCTTCAATGAGCAGTTCTTC. This encodes CASSQGRDRRFNEQFF.

The chain employs TRBV7-8 and TRBJ2-1, with D unclear. CDR1 and CDR2 (germline): SGHVS, FQNEAQ. This CDR3 spans 17 amino acids. Trimming removed 0 bases from V and 0 bases from J, with 12 bases in between. In nucleotides, the CDR3 is TGTGCCAGCAGCTTAGCAGCGTCTAAAAGCTCCTACAATGAGCAGTTCTTC. Translated: CASSLAASKSSYNEQFF.

V gene TRBV7-9 combines with J gene TRBJ2-1, with a weak D call TRBD2 (5 bases). Germline V gene data show CDR1 as SEHNR and CDR2 as FQNEAQ (reference sequence). The CDR3 contains 14 residues. Trimming took off 0 bases at V and 6 bases at J, with 9 bases between the two ends. The CDR3 region is CASSLAPGVNEQFF. In DNA, the CDR3 is TGTGCCAGCAGCTTAGCGCCCGGGGTCAATGAGCAGTTCTTC.

This clone was counted a single time. The CDR3: CASGLARGGRGTDTQYF. The CDR3 DNA is TGTGCTAGTGGTTTGGCCCGCGGCGGTCGAGGGACAGATACGCAGTATTTT. This chain uses TRBV12-5 with TRBJ2-3, with a tentative D call TRBD2 (5 bases). V was pared by 1 base and J by 3 bases, with 17 bases between. Germline assignment: CDR1 LGHNT and CDR2 FRNRAP. The CDR3 covers 17 residues.

V and J are TRBV11-3 and TRBJ2-1; weak D call: TRBD1 (5 bases). The germline V and J ends were trimmed by 2 bases and 4 bases, with 6 bases remaining between them. CDR3 length: 13 amino acids. Germline-derived CDR1 and CDR2 are SGHNT and YENEEA. Here the CDR3 reads CASSLQGYNEQFF. The CDR3 DNA follows: TGTGCCAGCAGCTTACAGGGATACAATGAGCAGTTCTTC.